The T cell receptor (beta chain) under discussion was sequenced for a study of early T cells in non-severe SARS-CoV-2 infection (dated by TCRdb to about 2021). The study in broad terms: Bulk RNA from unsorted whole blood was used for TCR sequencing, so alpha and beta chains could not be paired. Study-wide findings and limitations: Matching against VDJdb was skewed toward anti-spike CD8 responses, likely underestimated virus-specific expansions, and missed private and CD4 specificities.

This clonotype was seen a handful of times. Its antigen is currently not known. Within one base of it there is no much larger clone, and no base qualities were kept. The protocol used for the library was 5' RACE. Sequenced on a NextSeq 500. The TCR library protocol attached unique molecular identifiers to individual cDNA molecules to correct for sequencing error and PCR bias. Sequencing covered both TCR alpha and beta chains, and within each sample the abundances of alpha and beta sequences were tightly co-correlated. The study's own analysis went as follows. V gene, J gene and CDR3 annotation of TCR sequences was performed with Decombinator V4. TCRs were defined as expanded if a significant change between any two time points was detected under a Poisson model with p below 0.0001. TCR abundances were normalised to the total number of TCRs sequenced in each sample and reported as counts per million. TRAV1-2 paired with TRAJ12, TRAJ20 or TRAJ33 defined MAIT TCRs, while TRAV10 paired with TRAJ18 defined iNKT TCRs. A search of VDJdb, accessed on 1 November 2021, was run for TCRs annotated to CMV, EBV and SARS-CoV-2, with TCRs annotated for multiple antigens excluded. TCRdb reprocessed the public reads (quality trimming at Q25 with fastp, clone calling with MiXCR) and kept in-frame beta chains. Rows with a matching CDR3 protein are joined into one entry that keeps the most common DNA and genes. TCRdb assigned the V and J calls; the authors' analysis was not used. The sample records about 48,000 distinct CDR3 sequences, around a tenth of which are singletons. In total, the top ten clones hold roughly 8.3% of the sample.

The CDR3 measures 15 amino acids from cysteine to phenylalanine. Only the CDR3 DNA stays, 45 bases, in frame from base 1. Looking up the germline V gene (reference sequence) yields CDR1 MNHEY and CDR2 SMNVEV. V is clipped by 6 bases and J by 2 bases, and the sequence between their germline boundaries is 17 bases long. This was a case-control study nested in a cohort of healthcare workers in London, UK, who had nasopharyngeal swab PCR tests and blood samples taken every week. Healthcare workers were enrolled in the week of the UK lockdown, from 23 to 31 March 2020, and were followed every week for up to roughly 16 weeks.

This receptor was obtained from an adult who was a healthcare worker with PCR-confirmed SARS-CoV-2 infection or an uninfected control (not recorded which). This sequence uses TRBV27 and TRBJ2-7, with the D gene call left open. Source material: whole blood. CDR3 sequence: CASRSRTDSTYEQYF. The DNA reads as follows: TGTGCCAGCAGATCACGGACGGATTCCACCTACGAGCAGTACTTC.